What follows describes a single T cell receptor beta chain. The target of this receptor is not known. Base qualities were left out, and no much larger clone turns up one base away. The method was the immunoSEQ multiplex PCR assay. T cell repertoires were profiled by deep sequencing of rearranged TCR beta loci, alongside multiparametric flow cytometry. The immuneACCESS repertoire file appears here via TCRdb, limited to in-frame rearrangements. These files lack a portion of the clones; in checked studies, under half of the deficit traces to unresolved V genes, and the cause of the others is not known. Present in this sample are some 27,000 clones, 80% to 90% of which were seen just once. The biggest ten clones account for around a fifth of the sample. This entry is derived from a study of lymphopenia after photon versus proton radiotherapy (dated by TCRdb to about 2019). With regard to the full study: The immunological effects of photon versus proton radiation therapy were compared in patients with gastrointestinal tumors who developed high-grade lymphopenia. The cohort included some 20 patients with gastrointestinal tumors who developed lymphopenia after receiving either photon or proton therapy. The study was designed to characterize how the impact on the immune system differs between the two radiation modalities.

Points the paper makes about the study in general: After the lymphocyte count nadir, oligoclonal expansion, especially of CD8+ Temra cells, was observed in photon-treated repertoires, and the drop in diversity was driven by this expansion. The survival association was examined only in patients who died, and the authors described better survival with proton therapy as a possibility, not as a demonstrated result. Relative stability during treatment was observed in proton-treated patients, whereas loss of naive T cells and TCR diversity and gain of effector/memory populations were observed in photon-treated patients. Among patients across the cohort who died, overall survival time showed an inverse correlation with a larger post-nadir drop in TCR diversity.

The origin of this receptor is a middle-aged man with gastric cancer. The sample was peripheral blood, taken from a patient treated with photon-based radiotherapy.

The CDR3 in this case is CASSFGTTDTYEQYF. The DNA sequence is as follows: TGTGCCAGCAGCTTCGGTACGACGGATACCTACGAGCAGTACTTC. Recombination joined TRBV7-1 with TRBJ2-7; the D segment cannot be called with confidence. TRBV7-1 is marked as an open reading frame, function uncertain. The CDR3, cysteine through phenylalanine, is 15 amino acids long. The entry retains the CDR3 DNA only, 45 bases that are in frame from base 1. Trimming removed 4 bases from V and 2 bases from J, leaving 15 bases between the germline ends.